A selection of T cell receptor beta chains follows, all from one sample in a study of T cells after yellow fever vaccination. A single record per CDR3 protein comes from TCRdb applying MiXCR to the 5' RACE reads. The data show approximately 74,000 distinct CDR3 sequences, 7.1% seen once. Material: CD8+ T cells sorted from PBMCs, obtained about 5 days after the first yellow fever vaccination. Source of these receptors: a man between 18 and 35 years old who received the YFV17D yellow fever vaccine. The CDR3 runs from the conserved cysteine through the conserved F or W. Each record gives: CDR3 length, J gene, D gene, clone size, V gene, CDR3 protein, CDR3 DNA. The D gene is left open where the match is weak. Not all rows give a size; the values are once, few, many and, for expanded clones, a class.

15 | TRBJ2-2 | NA | few | TRBV4-1 | CASSQEGLDTGELFF | TGCGCCAGCAGCCAAGAGGGCTTAGACACCGGGGAGCTGTTTTTT
19 | TRBJ1-1 | TRBD1 | many | TRBV4-2 | CASSRKTDRAHIENTEAFF | TGTGCCAGCAGCCGAAAAACCGACAGGGCCCATATTGAGAACACTGAAGCTTTCTTT
13 | TRBJ1-1 | NA | NA | TRBV12-3/TRBV12-4 | CASSGGGSTEAFF | TGTGCCAGCAGTGGGGGAGGGAGCACTGAAGCTTTCTTT
17 | TRBJ2-1 | TRBD2 | many | TRBV4-3 | CASSPSGRGGSYNEQFF | TGCGCCAGCAGCCCATCAGGGCGGGGGGGCTCCTACAATGAGCAGTTCTTC
15 | TRBJ2-7 | NA | NA | TRBV11-2 | CDSSAPGDPRYEQYF | TGTGACAGCAGCGCACCCGGGGACCCCCGGTACGAGCAGTACTTC
11 | TRBJ1-1 | NA | many | TRBV12-3/TRBV12-4 | CASSSITEAFF | TGTGCCAGCAGTTCGATAACTGAAGCTTTCTTT
13 | TRBJ2-1 | TRBD1 | NA | TRBV28 | CASSSPQGREQFF | TGTGCCAGCAGTTCCCCACAGGGGCGTGAGCAGTTCTTC
15 | TRBJ2-5 | TRBD2 | NA | TRBV4-2 | CASSQETSGQETQYF | TGTGCCAGCAGCCAAGAGACTAGCGGACAAGAGACCCAGTACTTC
16 | TRBJ1-4 | TRBD1 | NA | TRBV4-1 | CASSGTGGVRNEKLFF | TGCGCCAGCAGCGGGACAGGGGGCGTCCGTAACGAAAAACTGTTTTTT
15 | TRBJ1-3 | NA | NA | TRBV4-3 | CASSQEATGGNTIYF | TGCGCCAGCAGCCAAGAAGCCACGGGGGGAAACACCATATATTTT
12 | TRBJ2-1 | NA | NA | TRBV12-3/TRBV12-4 | CASSLVYFEQFF | TGTGCCAGCAGTTTAGTTTACTTTGAGCAGTTCTTC
14 | TRBJ2-3 | TRBD2 | NA | TRBV29-1 | CSVPGGLRTDTQYF | TGCAGCGTCCCGGGGGGACTTCGCACAGATACGCAGTATTTT
15 | TRBJ2-3 | NA | few | TRBV4-1 | CASSQLGAPGDTQYF | TGCGCCAGCAGCCAATTGGGGGCCCCCGGAGATACGCAGTATTTT
17 | TRBJ1-3 | NA | NA | TRBV4-1 | CASSQDAWGTSGDTIYF | TGCGCCAGCAGCCAAGACGCCTGGGGGACGTCGGGGGACACCATATATTTT
11 | TRBJ2-3 | NA | medium-sized | TRBV10-1 | CASSGIGTQYF | TGCGCCAGCAGTGGAATTGGTACGCAGTATTTT
18 | TRBJ2-1 | NA | few | TRBV4-1 | CASSQTLTLRRGINEQFF | TGCGCCAGCAGCCAAACCCTCACCCTGAGACGGGGCATCAATGAGCAGTTCTTC
14 | TRBJ1-1 | NA | few | TRBV27 | CASRPGLDYTEAFF | TGTGCCAGCAGACCGGGACTCGATTACACTGAAGCTTTCTTT
13 | TRBJ1-1 | TRBD1 | NA | TRBV18 | CASSATGATEAFF | TGTGCCAGCTCAGCCACAGGGGCTACTGAAGCTTTCTTT
13 | TRBJ2-7 | NA | few | TRBV7-3 | CASSLGPNYEQYF | TGTGCCAGCAGCTTAGGACCGAACTACGAGCAGTACTTC
14 | TRBJ2-7 | TRBD1 | NA | TRBV5-1 | CASSFGTGKYEQYF | TGCGCCAGCAGCTTTGGGACAGGGAAATACGAGCAGTACTTC
13 | TRBJ2-7 | NA | few | TRBV11-2 | CASSLFSAYEQYF | TGTGCCAGCAGCTTATTTTCGGCGTACGAGCAGTACTTC
15 | TRBJ2-5 | NA | many | TRBV5-1 | CASSLYQGQQETQYF | TGCGCCAGCAGCTTGTACCAGGGGCAACAAGAGACCCAGTACTTC
15 | TRBJ2-4 | NA | NA | TRBV7-9 | CASRRGGQAKNIQYF | TGTGCCAGCAGGAGGGGGGGCCAGGCCAAAAACATTCAGTACTTC
14 | TRBJ2-5 | NA | few | TRBV5-1 | CASSLAGGEETQYF | TGCGCCAGCAGCTTGGCCGGCGGGGAAGAGACCCAGTACTTC
14 | TRBJ1-2 | NA | many | TRBV12-3/TRBV12-4 | CASSFRGGFYGYTF | TGTGCCAGCAGTTTCCGGGGCGGCTTCTATGGCTACACCTTC
16 | TRBJ2-5 | TRBD2 | NA | TRBV15 | CATSRGSGGFQETQYF | TGTGCCACCAGCAGAGGAAGCGGGGGGTTCCAAGAGACCCAGTACTTC
16 | TRBJ2-1 | NA | NA | TRBV6-4 | CASSDSLGGAYNEQFF | TGTGCCAGCAGTGACTCTCTAGGAGGGGCCTACAATGAGCAGTTCTTC
16 | TRBJ2-3 | TRBD2 | NA | TRBV4-1 | CASSQGLAGSTDTQYF | TGCGCCAGCAGCCAAGGACTAGCGGGGAGCACAGATACGCAGTATTTT
14 | TRBJ1-2 | NA | NA | TRBV7-9 | CASSPTRGLEGYTF | TGTGCCAGCAGCCCCACCCGGGGCTTGGAGGGCTACACCTTC
13 | TRBJ2-7 | NA | few | TRBV6-1 | CASSEGHQYEQYF | TGTGCCAGCAGTGAGGGACATCAATACGAGCAGTACTTC
18 | TRBJ2-3 | TRBD1 | NA | TRBV5-1 | CASSVQSGTGEDSDTQYF | TGCGCCAGCAGCGTTCAGTCCGGGACAGGGGAAGATTCAGATACGCAGTATTTT
15 | TRBJ2-1 | TRBD2 | many | TRBV20-1 | CSALPASGGGNEQFF | TGCAGTGCCCTCCCGGCTAGCGGGGGCGGGAATGAGCAGTTCTTC
14 | TRBJ1-2 | NA | NA | TRBV7-9 | CASSLQEKSYGYTF | TGTGCCAGCAGCTTACAGGAGAAATCCTATGGCTACACCTTC
19 | TRBJ2-6 | TRBD1 | few | TRBV11-1 | CASSLAVTGQGSGANVLTF | TGTGCCAGCAGCTTAGCTGTGACGGGACAGGGCTCTGGGGCCAACGTCCTGACTTTC
15 | TRBJ1-2 | NA | NA | TRBV18 | CASSPGTRGAYGYTF | TGTGCCAGCTCACCAGGGACAAGGGGGGCCTATGGCTACACCTTC
14 | TRBJ2-1 | NA | many | TRBV5-6 | CASSPVGQAYEQFF | TGTGCCAGCAGCCCCGTAGGGCAAGCCTATGAGCAGTTCTTC
15 | TRBJ1-1 | NA | once | TRBV5-1 | CASINGGSGSAEAFF | TGCGCCAGCATCAACGGGGGGTCAGGGAGCGCTGAAGCTTTCTTT
15 | TRBJ2-7 | TRBD1 | many | TRBV7-3 | CASSQGAGGSYEQYF | TGTGCCAGCAGCCAGGGGGCAGGGGGCTCCTACGAGCAGTACTTC
18 | TRBJ2-3 | TRBD2 | NA | TRBV4-3 | CASSQATLTSGGTDTQYF | TGCGCCAGCAGCCAAGCAACCCTGACTAGCGGGGGTACAGATACGCAGTATTTT
12 | TRBJ2-1 | NA | NA | TRBV7-6 | CASSFKGNEQFF | TGTGCCAGCAGCTTTAAGGGGAATGAGCAGTTCTTC
17 | TRBJ2-3 | NA | many | TRBV7-2 | CASSLSNGFASTDTQYF | TGTGCCAGCAGCTTAAGTAACGGTTTCGCTAGCACAGATACGCAGTATTTT
17 | TRBJ1-1 | TRBD1 | NA | TRBV6-2/TRBV6-3 | CASSYSTGGSPLTEAFF | TGTGCCAGCAGTTACTCGACAGGGGGCTCTCCCTTGACTGAAGCTTTCTTT
17 | TRBJ2-3 | TRBD2 | few | TRBV11-2 | CASSLDVSGGAPDTQYF | TGTGCCAGCAGCTTAGATGTAAGCGGGGGGGCCCCAGATACGCAGTATTTT
15 | TRBJ1-2 | TRBD1 | NA | TRBV7-8 | CASSTGGPDAWGYTF | TGTGCCAGCAGCACAGGGGGGCCCGACGCGTGGGGCTACACCTTC
14 | TRBJ1-5 | NA | NA | TRBV5-6 | CASSLLAGNQPQHF | TGTGCCAGCAGCTTGTTGGCAGGGAATCAGCCCCAGCATTTT
15 | TRBJ2-3 | NA | few | TRBV9 | CASTRSWGVTDTQYF | TGTGCCAGCACCAGATCCTGGGGAGTCACAGATACGCAGTATTTT
18 | TRBJ1-6 | TRBD1 | few | TRBV28 | CASLRTGMLRYHNSPLHF | TGTGCCAGCCTCCGGACAGGGATGCTGCGGTACCATAATTCACCCCTCCACTTT
15 | TRBJ2-3 | NA | NA | TRBV12-3/TRBV12-4 | CASSFRQISTDTQYF | TGTGCCAGCAGTTTTAGACAAATAAGCACAGATACGCAGTATTTT
14 | TRBJ2-1 | NA | NA | TRBV4-3 | CASSQERFGNEQFF | TGCGCCAGCAGCCAAGAAAGGTTCGGCAATGAGCAGTTCTTC
15 | TRBJ1-5 | TRBD1 | many | TRBV12-3/TRBV12-4 | CASTIQGQGREPQHF | TGTGCCAGCACCATTCAGGGACAGGGGAGGGAGCCCCAGCATTTT
15 | TRBJ2-3 | TRBD2 | NA | TRBV6-4 | CASSDSAGGPDTQYF | TGTGCCAGCAGTGACTCAGCGGGGGGGCCAGATACGCAGTATTTT
11 | TRBJ1-1 | NA | few | TRBV5-6 | CASSVTEEAFF | TGTGCCAGCAGCGTAACAGAAGAAGCTTTCTTT
16 | TRBJ2-3 | NA | NA | TRBV9 | CASSVAGRGSTDTQYF | TGTGCCAGCAGCGTAGCCGGGCGGGGAAGCACAGATACGCAGTATTTT
13 | TRBJ2-3 | NA | NA | TRBV5-1 | CASSSLGTDTQYF | TGCGCCAGCAGCTCTTTAGGCACAGATACGCAGTATTTT
16 | TRBJ2-1 | TRBD1 | many | TRBV27 | CASRATGAPSYNEQFF | TGTGCCAGCAGAGCCACAGGGGCCCCGTCCTACAATGAGCAGTTCTTC